The 7 T cell receptor beta chains reported below all come from one sample, sequenced in a study of chemoradiotherapy in HPV16-positive cancers (dated 2022 in TCRdb). Library method: the immunoSEQ multiplex PCR assay. What TCRdb holds here is the immuneACCESS table cut down to in-frame rearrangements. Part of the clones is not present; checked against another copy, under half of the missing clones reflect an unresolved V gene, and the others are unexplained. This sample has roughly 5,800 clones in its table, and 73% of those were observed once. Clones ranked in the top ten supply roughly 11% of the sample. The sample was collected from a patient who underwent chemoradiotherapy. The source of these receptors is a human donor with HPV-associated anogenital cancer.

The chain uses TRBV4-3 and TRBJ1-5; D not certain. CDR3 size: 13 residues. The germline CDR1 and CDR2 sequences are LGHNA and YSLEER. The V end lost 0 bases, the J end lost 6 bases, and 6 bases lay between the germline ends. CDR3: CASSQEIGQPQHF. CDR3 nucleotide sequence: TGCGCCAGCAGCCAAGAAATTGGTCAGCCCCAGCATTTT.

The chain couples TRBV27 to TRBJ1-3; tentative D call: TRBD1 (5 bases). Germline CDR1 MNHEY, CDR2 SMNVEV (reference sequence). The CDR3 has 16 amino acids. Trimming stripped 0 bases from V and 2 bases from J, with 11 bases between. CDR3 sequence (DNA): TGTGCCAGCAGTTTATCAGGGGTTGGCACTGGAAACACCATATATTTT. Its translation is CASSLSGVGTGNTIYF.

The J gene is TRBJ2-1, the V gene TRBV7-9; D ambiguous. V shed 5 bases and J shed 1 base, with 9 bases lying between them. The V gene's germline CDR1 is SEHNR and CDR2 FQNEAQ (reference sequence). CDR3 length: 14 amino acids. The CDR3 DNA follows: TGTGCCAGCAGCGTCGGTACGTCCTACAATGAGCAGTTCTTC. It codes for CASSVGTSYNEQFF. Full variable domain (rest looked up from reference TRBV7-9 and TRBJ2-1): DTGVSQNPRHKITKRGQNVTFRCDPISEHNRLYWYRQTLGQGPEFLTYFQNEAQLEKSRLLSDRFSAERPKGSFSTLEIQRTEQGDSAMYLCASSVGTSYNEQFFGPGTRLTVL.

The rearrangement joins TRBV6-1 to TRBJ2-3; 10 bases agree with TRBD1. The CDR3 is 14 residues long. Germline CDR1 reads MNHNS; CDR2 reads SASEGT. Losses at the gene ends were 7 bases for V and 4 bases for J; bases not matched to a gene: 5. As DNA, the CDR3 is TGTGCCAGCAACGACAGGGGGCTCGCAGATACGCAGTATTTT. Protein product: CASNDRGLADTQYF.

This chain joins TRBV29-1 and TRBJ2-5; the match to TRBD2 covers 7 bases. This CDR3 region has 14 residues. CDR1 is SQVTM, CDR2 ANQGSEA, per germline. V lost 4 bases, J lost 1 base, and 6 bases stayed unmatched. CDR3 amino acids: CSVVLADLQETQYF. CDR3 nucleotide sequence: TGCAGCGTTGTGCTAGCGGACCTCCAAGAGACCCAGTACTTC. Drawing the rest from reference TRBV29-1 and TRBJ2-5, the complete variable domain is SAVISQKPSRDICQRGTSLTIQCQVDSQVTMMFWYRQQPGQSLTLIATANQGSEATYESGFVIDKFPISRPNLTFSTLTVSNMSPEDSSIYLCSVVLADLQETQYFGPGTRLLVL.

The chain joins TRBV6-6 to TRBJ2-1; D call uncertain. The CDR3 loop spans 11 amino acids. The germline V gene encodes CDR1 MNHNY and CDR2 SVGAGI (reference sequence). V was pared by 6 bases and J by 4 bases, with 4 bases between. CDR3 sequence reads: CASRVYNEQFF. The CDR3 region has the DNA TGTGCCAGCAGGGTTTACAATGAGCAGTTCTTC.

The chain employs TRBV30 and TRBJ1-1, with D uncertain. The V gene's germline CDR1 is GTSNPN and CDR2 SVGIG (reference sequence). V gave up 4 bases and J gave up 7 bases, with 10 bases separating them. CDR3 size: 11 residues. This CDR3 reads CAWTNMLEAFF. CDR3 DNA: TGTGCCTGGACCAACATGCTTGAAGCTTTCTTT.